Listed here is a single TCR beta chain. This specimen belongs to a study of blood T cell repertoires in COVID-19. Study as a whole: Nucleic acid was either cDNA or gDNA, and it came from T cells, B-cell-depleted T cells, or PBMCs.

This table comes from immunoSEQ multiplex PCR, and its TCRdb copy is limited to in-frame clones, with some not included. Here the sample spans about 400,000 clones, 80% to 90% being singletons. The V end lost 6 bases, the J end lost 4 bases, and 12 bases lay between the germline ends. CDR3 length equals 14 residues. Germline V gene lookup returns CDR1 MNHEY and CDR2 SMNVEV (reference sequence). This sequence was found in a man in his forties or fifties with acute or convalescent COVID-19. The chain has TRBV27 and TRBJ1-4; possibly TRBD1 for D (5 bases). Sequenced material: peripheral blood. The CDR3, as DNA: TGTGCCAGCAGCCAGGGCTGGGGTAATGAAAAACTGTTTTTT. Translated, it gives CASSQGWGNEKLFF.